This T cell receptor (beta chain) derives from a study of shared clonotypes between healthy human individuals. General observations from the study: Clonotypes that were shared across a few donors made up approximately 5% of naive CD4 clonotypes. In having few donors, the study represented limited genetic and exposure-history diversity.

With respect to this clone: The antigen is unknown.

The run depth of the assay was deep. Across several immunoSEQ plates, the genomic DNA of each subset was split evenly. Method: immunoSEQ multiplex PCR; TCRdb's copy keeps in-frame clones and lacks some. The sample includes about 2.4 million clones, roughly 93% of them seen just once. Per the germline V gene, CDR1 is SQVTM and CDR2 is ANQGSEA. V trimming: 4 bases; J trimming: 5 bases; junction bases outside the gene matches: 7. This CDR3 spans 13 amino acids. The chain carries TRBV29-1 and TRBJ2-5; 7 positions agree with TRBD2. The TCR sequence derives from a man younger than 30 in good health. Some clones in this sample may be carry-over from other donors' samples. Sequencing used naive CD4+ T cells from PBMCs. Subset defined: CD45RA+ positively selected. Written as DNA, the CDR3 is TGCAGCGTTGCCCCGCAGGGAGGGGAGACCCAGTACTTC. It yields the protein CSVAPQGGETQYF.